The clone carrying this T cell receptor (beta chain) was detected only once. Trimming stripped 3 bases from V and 2 bases from J, with 8 bases between. The CDR3 has 12 amino acids. Germline V gives CDR1 DFQATT, CDR2 SNEGSKA (reference sequence). Reverse transcription used about 0.45 to 1 ug RNA and random hexamers. TCR beta CDR3 was amplified by immunoSEQ covering 54 Vbeta and 13 Jbeta. MiXCR, run by TCRdb on the immunoSEQ multiplex PCR reads, gives a single entry per CDR3 protein. The repertoire holds around 130,000 distinct CDR3 sequences, approximately 94% seen once, with approximately 0.089% in the top ten. The sample originates from a study of CD8 T cells in Susac syndrome. The authors sequenced TCR beta from blood CD8+ and CD4+ T cells. As controls, healthy donors matched for age and sex were used. Purification of the CD8+ and CD4+ T cells relied on negative isolation, and TEMRA cells underwent FACS enrichment.

This sequence was found in a human donor in good health. The chain employs TRBV20-1 and TRBJ2-7, with D tentatively TRBD1 (5 bases). The material sequenced was CD4+ T cells from PBMCs. The CDR3 reads CSASPGTYEQYF. CDR3 in DNA: TGCAGTGCTAGCCCAGGGACCTACGAGCAGTACTTC.